A single sample gave rise to the 29 T cell receptor beta chains below, sequenced in a study of T cell responses to AZD1222 COVID-19 vaccine. Profiled with immunoSEQ multiplex PCR; TCRdb holds only in-frame clones, not every one. Here the sample spans 25,000 to 35,000 clones, 80% to 95% being singletons. The starting material was peripheral blood, obtained on day 0 of AZD1222 vaccination. All receptors derive from an adult in good health.

This chain uses TRBV7-8 with TRBJ1-5, with 10 nucleotides matching TRBD1. The CDR3 totals 17 residues. V gave up 5 bases and J gave up 4 bases; unmatched junction bases: 11. Per germline, CDR1 SGHVS and CDR2 FQNEAQ. The CDR3 loop is CASSPKRTGGTNQPQHF. The CDR3 DNA reads as TGTGCCAGCAGCCCTAAACGGACAGGGGGGACAAATCAGCCCCAGCATTTT.

This chain connects TRBV2 to TRBJ1-2; TRBD1 might be the D (6 bases). Germline V gene lookup returns CDR1 SNHLY and CDR2 FYNNEI. V lost 3 bases, J lost 0 bases, and 14 bases lay in between. This CDR3 has 16 residues. The CDR3 sequence is CASSDMRGLANYGYTF. DNA for the CDR3: TGTGCCAGCAGTGATATGAGGGGGTTAGCTAACTATGGCTACACCTTC. Filled out from reference TRBV2 and TRBJ1-2, the complete variable domain reads EPEVTQTPSHQVTQMGQEVILRCVPISNHLYFYWYRQILGQKVEFLVSFYNNEISEKSEIFDDQFSVERPDGSNFTLKIRSTKLEDSAMYFCASSDMRGLANYGYTFGSGTRLTVV.

V and J are TRBV11-3 and TRBJ1-6; D gene uncertain. CDR1 is SGHNT and CDR2 is YENEEA in the germline V gene. CDR3 length: 13 residues. V gave up 2 bases and J gave up 7 bases, with 6 bases separating them. This CDR3 reads CASSLNGNSPLHF. CDR3 nucleotide sequence: TGTGCCAGCAGCTTAAATGGAAATTCACCCCTCCACTTT.

This rearrangement joins TRBV10-3 to TRBJ1-6, with unresolved D. Germline V lookup: CDR1 ENHRY, CDR2 SYGVKD. This CDR3 is 13 amino acids long. The ends were cut back, 8 bases at V and 7 bases at J, with 12 bases in the middle. This CDR3 reads CAICMAGNSPLHF. As DNA, the CDR3 is TGTGCCATCTGCATGGCCGGCAATTCACCCCTCCACTTT.

V usage is TRBV5-1 and J usage is TRBJ1-1, with no clear D. From germline, CDR1 is SGHRS and CDR2 YFSETQ. This CDR3 has 13 residues. With 5 bases removed from V and 1 base from J, the gap between germline ends came to 9 bases. Here the CDR3 DNA reads TGCGCCAGCAGAGTGGAGCGGAACACTGAAGCTTTCTTT. Translation gives CASRVERNTEAFF.

This chain links TRBV27 with TRBJ1-3; unclear D gene. Germline V gives CDR1 MNHEY, CDR2 SMNVEV (reference sequence). V shed 8 bases and J shed 2 bases, with 10 bases lying between them. This CDR3 contains 13 residues. CDR3 in amino acids: CASGRVPGNTIYF. The CDR3 region has the DNA TGTGCCAGCGGAAGGGTTCCTGGAAACACCATATATTTT.

The V and J genes are TRBV18 and TRBJ2-7; tentatively, D is TRBD2 (6 bases). CDR1 is KGHSH, CDR2 LQKENI, per germline. V gave up 3 bases and J gave up 2 bases, with 14 bases separating them. This CDR3 region has 15 residues. This chain's CDR3 is CASSPRGTDTYEQYF. CDR3 coding DNA: TGTGCCAGCTCACCCCGGGGGACGGATACCTACGAGCAGTACTTC.

The chain links TRBV6-5 to TRBJ2-6, with D tentatively TRBD1 or TRBD2 (5 bases each). Germline CDR1 and CDR2: MNHEY and SVGAGI. V lost 4 bases, J lost 2 bases, and 12 bases lay in between. The CDR3 sequence is 16 residues long. The DNA for the CDR3 is TGTGCCAGCAGTTCCCCGAAGGGACCTGGGGCCAACGTCCTGACTTTC. It specifies CASSSPKGPGANVLTF.

This sequence joins TRBV12-3 or TRBV12-4 and TRBJ1-3; no clear D. V was trimmed by 1 base and J by 6 bases, leaving 7 bases between them. CDR3 length: 13 residues. Written as DNA, the CDR3 is TGTGCCAGCAGTTTAGTGGGTTCAAACACCATATATTTT. Its translation: CASSLVGSNTIYF.

The gene calls are TRBV6-2 or TRBV6-3 and TRBJ2-5; D could derive from TRBD1 or TRBD2 (7 bases each). From germline, CDR1 is MNHEY and CDR2 SVGEGT. Deletions cut 8 bases from V and 5 bases from J, with 18 bases between. The CDR3 is 14 amino acids. The CDR3 nucleotides read TGTGCCAGCGGTTCAGGGGGGGCCCAGGAGACCCAGTACTTC. Translation: CASGSGGAQETQYF.

The V gene is TRBV19, the J gene TRBJ2-7, with 8 bases that match TRBD2. The CDR3 has 13 residues. Trimming removed 6 bases from V and 6 bases from J; junction bases left unmatched: 7. Looked up from germline, CDR1 is LNHDA and CDR2 is SQIVND (reference sequence). The CDR3 nucleotides are TGTGCCAGTAGACCCGGACTAGCAACCGAGCAGTACTTC. Amino acid sequence: CASRPGLATEQYF.

The count of this clone is one. The J gene is TRBJ1-5, the V gene TRBV6-2 or TRBV6-3; 9 nucleotides align to TRBD1. CDR1 is MNHEY, CDR2 SVGEGT, per germline. CDR3 length equals 16 residues. With V trimmed by 6 bases and J by 1 base, 7 bases remained unmatched. CDR3 bases: TGTGCCAGCAGCCACAGGGGGCATGGAAGCAATCAGCCCCAGCATTTT. The encoded protein is CASSHRGHGSNQPQHF.

This rearrangement joins TRBV6-5 to TRBJ1-5; D is undetermined. The CDR3 consists of 14 residues. The germline V and J ends were trimmed by 3 bases and 0 bases, with 6 bases remaining between them. Germline assignment: CDR1 MNHEY and CDR2 SVGAGI. The CDR3 region has the DNA TGTGCCAGCAGTTATGGAGGTAGCAATCAGCCCCAGCATTTT. This translates into CASSYGGSNQPQHF.

This chain uses TRBV30 with TRBJ2-7; 9 positions match TRBD1. The ends lost 6 bases at V and 6 bases at J; junction bases unmatched: 9. The CDR3 loop spans 13 amino acids. CDR1 is GTSNPN and CDR2 is SVGIG in the germline V gene (reference sequence). The chain's CDR3 is CACTDRGFPEQYF. For the CDR3, the DNA is TGTGCCTGCACGGACAGGGGATTCCCCGAGCAGTACTTC. Looking up the rest from reference TRBV30 and TRBJ2-7 gives the full variable domain: SQTIHQWPATLVQPVGSPLSLECTVEGTSNPNLYWYRQAAGRGLQLLFYSVGIGQISSEVPQNLSASRPQDRQFILSSKKLLLSDSGFYLCACTDRGFPEQYFGPGTRLTVT.

This chain uses TRBV30 with TRBJ1-2; D not resolved. Germline V gene data show CDR1 as GTSNPN and CDR2 as SVGIG (reference sequence). The CDR3 runs 12 residues. Trimming took off 4 bases at V and 2 bases at J, with 8 bases between the two ends. The CDR3 protein is CAWTPENYGYTF. The CDR3 region has the DNA TGTGCCTGGACCCCGGAGAACTATGGCTACACCTTC.

This chain links TRBV5-6 with TRBJ1-1, with 10 bases that match TRBD1. CDR3 length equals 14 residues. Losses at the gene ends were 5 bases for V and 10 bases for J; bases not matched to a gene: 11. Germline CDR1 is SGHDT and CDR2 is YYEEEE. In DNA, the CDR3 is TGTGCCAGCAGGGGGACAGGGGAATCACCGAGAGCTTTCTTT. Translating it yields CASRGTGESPRAFF.

The CDR3 DNA reads TGTGCCAGCAGTTTCCAGGGGGCGACAGATACGCAGTATTTT. Amino acids: CASSFQGATDTQYF. The chain joins TRBV27 to TRBJ2-3; 8 bases agree with TRBD1. The CDR3 has 14 amino acids. Germline lookup yields CDR1 MNHEY and CDR2 SMNVEV (reference sequence). V lost 3 bases, J lost 3 bases, and 2 bases stayed unmatched.

V is TRBV27 and J is TRBJ2-1, with D unresolved. There are 11 residues in the CDR3. The V and J ends lost 1 base and 9 bases respectively, with 4 bases between them. The germline gives CDR1 MNHEY, CDR2 SMNVEV (reference sequence). The CDR3, as DNA: TGTGCCAGCAGTTTATTCAGTGAGCAGTTCTTC. Translating gives CASSLFSEQFF.

V gene TRBV7-8 combines with J gene TRBJ1-4; TRBD1 is a possible D gene (6 bases). There are 17 residues in the CDR3. Germline-derived CDR1 and CDR2 are SGHVS and FQNEAQ. Trimming took off 1 base at V and 0 bases at J, with 12 bases between the two ends. This CDR3 is CASSLVMGQSTNEKLFF. In DNA form, the CDR3 reads TGTGCCAGCAGCTTAGTGATGGGACAATCAACTAATGAAAAACTGTTTTTT.

There are a few counts of this clone. V and J are TRBV11-2 and TRBJ2-5; D might be TRBD2 (6 bases). Germline V gives CDR1 SGHAT, CDR2 FQNNGV. This CDR3 spans 16 amino acids. V lost 5 bases and J lost 3, with 19 bases in between. This chain's CDR3 is CASSEVVGGPKETQYF. In nucleotides, the CDR3 is TGTGCCAGCAGCGAGGTCGTCGGGGGACCTAAAGAGACCCAGTACTTC.

V usage is TRBV21-1 and J usage is TRBJ2-5. TRBV21-1 is designated a pseudogene. The CDR3 loop spans 12 amino acids. CDR3 in DNA: TGTGCCAGCATGGGGACCTCGGGGACCCAGTACTTC. Its protein is CASMGTSGTQYF.

The V and J genes are TRBV9 and TRBJ2-5; unclear D gene. V was pared by 0 bases and J by 5 bases, with 14 bases between. Per germline, CDR1 SGDLS and CDR2 YYNGEE. This CDR3 has 15 residues. The CDR3 loop is CASSVANDKTETQYF. The CDR3 DNA sequence: TGTGCCAGCAGCGTAGCCAACGATAAAACGGAGACCCAGTACTTC.

The chain has TRBV3-1 (or the pseudogene TRBV3-2) and TRBJ2-5; TRBD2 might be the D (5 bases). Per the germline V gene, CDR1 is LGHDT and CDR2 is YNNKEL (reference sequence). The CDR3 has 14 amino acids. The germline V and J ends were trimmed by 7 bases and 2 bases, with 14 bases remaining between them. The CDR3 here is CASKETAGQETQYF. CDR3 in DNA: TGTGCCAGCAAAGAGACGGCGGGTCAAGAGACCCAGTACTTC.

The gene calls are TRBV4-2 and TRBJ1-2; tentative D call: TRBD1 (6 bases). The CDR3 has 16 residues. Germline V CDR1 and CDR2: LGHNA, YNFKEQ. V lost 0 bases and J 6 bases, leaving 17 bases between the germline ends. The CDR3 nucleotides read TGTGCCAGCAGCCAAGAGCGAGGGGGTTCTTATGATGGCTACACCTTC. This codes for CASSQERGGSYDGYTF.

The genes are TRBV19 and TRBJ2-1, with 9 positions matching TRBD2. The V segment lost 5 bases and the J segment 5 bases; nucleotides outside the gene matches: 4. Germline CDR1 reads LNHDA; CDR2 reads SQIVND (reference sequence). The length of the CDR3 is 14 residues. The CDR3 region is CASSPWTSDNEQFF. The DNA for the CDR3 is TGTGCCAGTAGTCCGTGGACTAGCGACAATGAGCAGTTCTTC.

The gene calls are TRBV7-2 and TRBJ1-2; D may be TRBD1 (5 bases). V was pared by 4 bases and J by 4 bases, with 10 bases between. Per the germline V gene, CDR1 is SGHTA and CDR2 is FQGNSA. The CDR3 is 13 amino acids. CDR3 sequence (DNA): TGTGCCAGCAGCTCGACAGACACCTATGGCTACACCTTC. This translates into CASSSTDTYGYTF.

V is TRBV27 and J is TRBJ1-5; possible D gene TRBD1, 6 bases. This CDR3 has 14 residues. V was pared by 3 bases and J by 6 bases, with 12 bases between. Germline V gene lookup returns CDR1 MNHEY and CDR2 SMNVEV (reference sequence). The CDR3 DNA is TGTGCCAGCAGTTTTTTCGGGGGCGGTCAGCCCCAGCATTTT. As protein: CASSFFGGGQPQHF.

J is TRBJ1-1 and V is TRBV11-2, with TRBD1 matching 8 bases. Germline CDR1 reads SGHAT; CDR2 reads FQNNGV. The CDR3 has 12 residues. Trimming removed 5 bases from V and 5 bases from J; junction bases left unmatched: 1. CDR3 protein: CASSRQGTEAFF. CDR3 in DNA: TGTGCCAGCAGCCGACAGGGGACTGAAGCTTTCTTT.

The gene calls are TRBV28 and TRBJ2-3; 13 nucleotides line up with TRBD2. CDR1 and CDR2 (germline): MDHEN, SYDVKM. This CDR3 contains 16 residues. V dropped 2 bases and J dropped 1; count of bases not matched to a gene: 0. DNA of the CDR3: TGTGCCAGCAGTTTAACTAGCGGGGGGGGCACAGATACGCAGTATTTT. This translates into CASSLTSGGGTDTQYF.